This T cell receptor (beta chain) was sequenced in a study of long-term antiretroviral therapy in people with HIV. Study outcomes and limitations: Even long-term ART left TRB diversity below transplant donor controls, despite gains. Repertoire composition at all time points was dominated by clones that had expanded before ART. Someone took the blood between the mid-2000s and the late 2010s, maybe while older ART regimens were in use.

V lost 3 bases and J 5 bases, leaving 5 bases between the germline ends. The CDR3 runs 12 residues. The germline V gene has CDR1 SGHVS and CDR2 FQNEAQ. With regard to this clone: Its antigen is unknown.

Version v3.0 of the immunoSEQ assay was performed at survey level. Clones were read by immunoSEQ multiplex PCR, and TCRdb kept only the in-frame ones, dropping some. Of approximately 24,000 clones listed, 88% are singletons. This material consisted of unsorted PBMCs, taken around 4.5 years after starting antiretroviral therapy. The chain has TRBV7-8 and TRBJ2-4; no reliable D call. The TCR comes from a man aged 30 to 45 with HIV. The CDR3 region is CASSFDQNIQYF. CDR3 coding DNA: TGTGCCAGCAGCTTTGACCAAAACATTCAGTACTTC.